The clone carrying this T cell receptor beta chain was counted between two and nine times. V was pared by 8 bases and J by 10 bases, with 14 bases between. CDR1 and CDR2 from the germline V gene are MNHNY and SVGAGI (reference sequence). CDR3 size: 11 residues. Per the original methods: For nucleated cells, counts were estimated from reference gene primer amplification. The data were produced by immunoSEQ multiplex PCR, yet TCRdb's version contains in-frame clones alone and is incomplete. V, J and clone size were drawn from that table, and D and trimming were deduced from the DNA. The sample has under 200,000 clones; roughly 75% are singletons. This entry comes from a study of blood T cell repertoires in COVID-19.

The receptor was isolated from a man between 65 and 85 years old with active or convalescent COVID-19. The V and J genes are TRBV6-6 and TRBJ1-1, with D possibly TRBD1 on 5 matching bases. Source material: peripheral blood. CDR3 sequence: CASGSRGRAFF. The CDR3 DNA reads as TGTGCCAGCGGAAGTAGGGGTAGAGCTTTCTTT.